Below are 14 T cell receptor beta chains sequenced from a single sample in a study of T cell changes during pregnancy in multiple sclerosis. The data were produced by immunoSEQ multiplex PCR, yet TCRdb's version contains in-frame clones alone and is incomplete. The table shows around 78,000 clones, with 90% to 95% occurring only once. Sequenced material: peripheral blood, taken in the second trimester of pregnancy. Every receptor here comes from a female donor with multiple sclerosis, enrolled in a pregnancy study.

This rearrangement joins TRBV2 to TRBJ2-3, with a possible D match to TRBD2 (5 bases). Germline-derived CDR1 and CDR2 are SNHLY and FYNNEI. This CDR3 has 14 residues. Trimming left V 9 bases short and J 4 bases short, with 17 bases between. CDR3 nucleotides: TGTGCCAGGAGGGATATTCCAAACCCAGATACGCAGTATTTT. Translating gives CARRDIPNPDTQYF.

This chain links TRBV2 with TRBJ2-7, with a possible D match to TRBD2 (5 bases). The CDR3 is 12 residues long. V lost 7 bases and J 2 bases, leaving 9 bases between the germline ends. Germline V gene lookup returns CDR1 SNHLY and CDR2 FYNNEI. The CDR3: CASILSAYEQYF. Here the CDR3 DNA reads TGTGCCAGCATCCTTAGCGCCTACGAGCAGTACTTC.

The chain employs TRBV4-1 and TRBJ1-1; unclear D gene. The CDR3 runs to 14 residues. V dropped 0 bases and J dropped 5 bases, with 10 bases sitting between them. Germline CDR1 MGHRA, CDR2 YSYEKL. DNA for the CDR3: TGCGCCAGCAGCCAAGATATCGGAGGGACTGAAGCTTTCTTT. It yields the protein CASSQDIGGTEAFF.

V gene TRBV19 combines with J gene TRBJ2-1; TRBD2 aligns across 9 bases. The CDR3 has 16 residues. Germline CDR1 LNHDA, CDR2 SQIVND (reference sequence). Losses at the gene ends were 1 base for V and 6 bases for J; bases not matched to a gene: 7. The CDR3: CASSIVGLAWSNEQFF. The CDR3 bases are TGTGCCAGTAGTATAGTTGGACTAGCGTGGTCCAATGAGCAGTTCTTC. The complete variable domain, with remaining parts taken from reference TRBV19 and TRBJ2-1, reads DGGITQSPKYLFRKEGQNVTLSCEQNLNHDAMYWYRQDPGQGLRLIYYSQIVNDFQKGDIAEGYSVSREKKESFPLTVTSAQKNPTAFYLCASSIVGLAWSNEQFFGPGTRLTVL.

This clone occurred once. The V gene is TRBV9, the J gene TRBJ1-2, with D tentatively TRBD1 (5 bases). Germline V CDR1 and CDR2: SGDLS, YYNGEE. CDR3 length: 15 amino acids. The V end lost 0 bases, the J end lost 2 bases, and 11 bases lay between the germline ends. CDR3 nucleotide sequence: TGTGCCAGCAGCGTAGGGGGCCGAGGCAACTATGGCTACACCTTC. Its translation is CASSVGGRGNYGYTF.

The chain carries TRBV28 and TRBJ1-1, with TRBD1 matching 7 bases. V shed 4 bases, J shed 8 bases, and the junction held 10 bases outside the gene matches. Germline V gene lookup returns CDR1 MDHEN and CDR2 SYDVKM. CDR3 size: 14 residues. The CDR3 here is CASSSGQVPSEAFF. For the CDR3, the DNA is TGTGCCAGCAGTTCCGGACAGGTCCCCTCCGAAGCTTTCTTT.

The rearrangement joins TRBV5-6 to TRBJ1-5; TRBD1 is a possible D gene (6 bases). This CDR3 has 13 amino acids. Germline values: CDR1 SGHDT, CDR2 YYEEEE. Trimming pared 0 bases from V and 6 bases from J, leaving 7 bases between. The CDR3 DNA sequence: TGTGCCAGCAGCTTGGCAGGGGTTCAGCCCCAGCATTTT. Its protein is CASSLAGVQPQHF.

J is TRBJ2-7 and V is TRBV30; D perhaps matches TRBD2 (5 bases). The V and J ends lost 2 bases and 5 bases respectively, with 13 bases between them. Per the germline V gene, CDR1 is GTSNPN and CDR2 is SVGIG (reference sequence). The CDR3 sequence is 13 residues long. Here the CDR3 reads CAWSTGVFNEQYF. CDR3 DNA: TGTGCCTGGAGTACCGGGGTGTTTAACGAGCAGTACTTC.

The chain couples TRBV6-4 to TRBJ2-1, with 8 bases fitting TRBD2. There are 14 residues in the CDR3. Germline V gives CDR1 MRHNA, CDR2 SNTAGT. Trimming removed 4 bases from V and 4 bases from J; junction bases left unmatched: 3. The CDR3 here is CASSGGTSYNEQFF. Here the CDR3 DNA reads TGTGCCAGCAGTGGCGGGACTAGTTACAATGAGCAGTTCTTC.

The chain has TRBV6-1 and TRBJ2-4, with 8 bases fitting TRBD2. The germline gives CDR1 MNHNS, CDR2 SASEGT. The CDR3 is 15 amino acids. The V and J ends lost 4 bases and 0 bases, in that order; junction bases with no gene match: 2. The CDR3 sequence: CASSAGGAAKNIQYF. The CDR3 bases are TGTGCCAGCAGTGCGGGAGGGGCAGCCAAAAACATTCAGTACTTC.

The V and J genes are TRBV5-1 and TRBJ1-1; 8 bases match TRBD1. The V and J ends lost 4 bases and 6 bases, in that order; junction bases with no gene match: 14. The germline V gene has CDR1 SGHRS and CDR2 YFSETQ. The CDR3 loop spans 16 amino acids. The CDR3 loop is CASSIKLTGDFPEAFF. CDR3 sequence (DNA): TGCGCCAGCAGCATCAAGCTGACAGGGGATTTTCCTGAAGCTTTCTTT.

The count of this clone is one. The chain is built from TRBV10-1 and TRBJ1-3, with TRBD1 identical over 10 bases. There are 15 residues in the CDR3. The germline V gene has CDR1 WNHNN and CDR2 SYGVQD (reference sequence). J gave up 2 bases and V 6 bases, and 4 bases lay outside the gene matches. CDR3 DNA sequence: TGCGCCAGCAGCGACGGACAGGGGGCTGGAAACACCATATATTTT. It codes for CASSDGQGAGNTIYF.

This sequence joins TRBV5-1 and TRBJ1-5; 9 nucleotides match TRBD1. Germline V gene lookup returns CDR1 SGHRS and CDR2 YFSETQ. With V trimmed by 5 bases and J by 7 bases, 10 bases remained unmatched. This CDR3 contains 15 residues. The CDR3 DNA reads TGCGCCAGCAGACCCGGGACAGGGAGCTTCCAGCCCCAGCATTTT. This translates into CASRPGTGSFQPQHF. Full variable domain (missing parts from reference TRBV5-1 and TRBJ1-5): KAGVTQTPRYLIKTRGQQVTLSCSPISGHRSVSWYQQTPGQGLQFLFEYFSETQRNKGNFPGRFSGRQFSNSRSEMNVSTLELGDSALYLCASRPGTGSFQPQHFGDGTRLSIL.

V and J are TRBV14 and TRBJ1-1; possible D gene TRBD1, 5 bases. Germline V lookup: CDR1 SGHDN, CDR2 FVKESK. The V gene lost 0 bases and the J gene lost 4 bases, with 21 bases spanning the gap. This CDR3 is built from 18 residues. This CDR3 is CASSQDLTGLKRGTEAFF. The CDR3 DNA is TGTGCCAGCAGCCAAGATCTCACAGGACTAAAGAGGGGCACTGAAGCTTTCTTT.